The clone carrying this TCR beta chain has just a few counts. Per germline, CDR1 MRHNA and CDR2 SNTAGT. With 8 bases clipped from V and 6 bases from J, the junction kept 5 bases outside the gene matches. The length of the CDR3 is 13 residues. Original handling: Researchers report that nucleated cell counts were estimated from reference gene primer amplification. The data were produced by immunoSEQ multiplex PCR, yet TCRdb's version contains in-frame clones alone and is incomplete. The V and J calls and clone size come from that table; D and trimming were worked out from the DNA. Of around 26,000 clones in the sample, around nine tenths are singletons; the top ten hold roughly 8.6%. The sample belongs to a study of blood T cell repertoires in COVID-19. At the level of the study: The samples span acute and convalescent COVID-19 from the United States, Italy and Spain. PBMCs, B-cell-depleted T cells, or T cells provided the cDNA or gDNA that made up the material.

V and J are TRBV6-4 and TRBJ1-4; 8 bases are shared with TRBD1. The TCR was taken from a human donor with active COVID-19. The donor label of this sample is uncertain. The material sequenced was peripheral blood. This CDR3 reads CASLDRADEKLFF. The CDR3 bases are TGTGCCAGCCTGGACAGGGCAGATGAAAAACTGTTTTTT.